This is a list of T cell receptor beta chains from one sample in a study of OX40 agonist ivuxolimab in advanced cancers. Sequencing used immunoSEQ multiplex PCR; TCRdb keeps in-frame clones, though not all of them. The table shows about 77,000 clones, with approximately 85% occurring only once. The sample here was CD4+ or CD8+ T cells sorted from blood, taken in a trial of the OX40 agonist ivuxolimab. The source is an adult with an advanced solid tumor such as melanoma, head and neck, liver or kidney cancer. Both conserved end residues are part of each CDR3. The D gene is left open where the match is weak. Size is omitted from some rows. Given values are once, few, many or a class for expanded clones.

j_call,cdr3_length,v_call,clone_size,d_call,cdr3_nt,cdr3_aa
TRBJ2-7,15,TRBV11-1,NA,NA,TGTGCCAGCAGCTTGTCAGGGGGGAATGCCTACGAGCAGTACTTC,CASSLSGGNAYEQYF
TRBJ2-4,15,TRBV4-3,NA,TRBD1,TGCGCCAGCAGCCAAGGGCCGGACAGGGTAAACATTCAGTACTTC,CASSQGPDRVNIQYF
TRBJ1-1,14,TRBV7-9,NA,NA,TGTGCCAGCAGCTTATTCGGGATGAACACTGAAGCTTTCTTT,CASSLFGMNTEAFF
TRBJ1-2,17,TRBV4-3,NA,NA,TGCGCCAGCAGCCAAGATTACGGAACGGGTCTGGACTATGGCTACACCTTC,CASSQDYGTGLDYGYTF
TRBJ2-1,14,TRBV11-2,few,TRBD1,TGTGCCAGCAGTGTACAGGGGTCCTACAATGAGCAGTTCTTC,CASSVQGSYNEQFF
TRBJ1-6,14,TRBV9,NA,NA,TGTGCCAGCAGCGTACAGAGTCTCAATTCACCCCTCCACTTT,CASSVQSLNSPLHF
TRBJ1-2,13,TRBV10-3,NA,NA,TGTGCCATCAATTCGGGGGGCGACTATGGCTACACCTTC,CAINSGGDYGYTF
TRBJ2-6,15,TRBV5-1,NA,NA,TGCGCCAGCAGCTCGGATGACTCTGGGGCCAACGTCCTGACTTTC,CASSSDDSGANVLTF
TRBJ1-3,15,TRBV5-1,NA,NA,TGCGCCAGCAGCTTGTTAAGCGGGTCTGGAAACACCATATATTTT,CASSLLSGSGNTIYF
TRBJ2-3,12,TRBV2,NA,NA,TGTGCCAGCGGAGGGAGCACAGATACGCAGTATTTT,CASGGSTDTQYF
TRBJ1-4,14,TRBV10-2,NA,NA,TGCGCCAGCAGTGAAGGACAGCTTAATGAAAAACTGTTTTTT,CASSEGQLNEKLFF
TRBJ1-6,14,TRBV10-3,NA,NA,TGTGCCATCAGTGACCCCCAGGGGAATTCACCCCTCCACTTT,CAISDPQGNSPLHF
TRBJ2-2,14,TRBV29-1,NA,NA,TGCAGCGCTCGGTCCGCGGGGAACACCGGGGAGCTGTTTTTT,CSARSAGNTGELFF
TRBJ2-1,17,TRBV10-3,NA,NA,TGTGCCATCAGTAAACCCGCTGAGGGGGGGCGATACAATGAGCAGTTCTTC,CAISKPAEGGRYNEQFF
TRBJ1-2,15,TRBV9,NA,NA,TGTGCCAGCAGCGTAGCCCCGGGGTTCGACTATGGCTACACCTTC,CASSVAPGFDYGYTF
TRBJ1-5,15,TRBV5-5,NA,NA,TGTGCCAGCAGCTTGGCAGGCACTAGCAATCAGCCCCAGCATTTT,CASSLAGTSNQPQHF
TRBJ1-2,13,TRBV18,few,NA,TGTGCCAGCCACCACGGTACAGACTATGGCTACACCTTC,CASHHGTDYGYTF
TRBJ2-7,14,TRBV5-4,NA,TRBD2,TGTGCCAGCAGCCCGGGACTAGTTACCGTCCCGCAGTACTTC,CASSPGLVTVPQYF
TRBJ1-6,16,TRBV4-2,NA,NA,TGTGCCAGCAGCCCGACGGCGGCGAATAATAATTCACCCCTCCACTTT,CASSPTAANNNSPLHF
TRBJ1-6,15,TRBV5-8,NA,TRBD1,TGTGCCAGCAGCTCCCGAGGACAGGGGAATTCACCCCTCCACTTT,CASSSRGQGNSPLHF
TRBJ2-5,12,TRBV7-2,NA,NA,TGTGCCAGCAGCTTAATGAAGGAGACCCAGTACTTC,CASSLMKETQYF
TRBJ2-7,13,TRBV2,NA,NA,TGTGCCAGCACTCCTGGACAGAGCTACGAGCAGTACTTC,CASTPGQSYEQYF
TRBJ1-4,14,TRBV19,NA,TRBD1,TGTGCCAGTAGTCTCCGGGACAGGGACGGAAAACTGTTTTTT,CASSLRDRDGKLFF
TRBJ2-1,15,TRBV27,NA,NA,TGTGCCAGCATCCGGCGGGCGGCCGCCAACAATGAGCAGTTCTTC,CASIRRAAANNEQFF
TRBJ1-4,16,TRBV27,NA,NA,TGTGCCAGCAGAACCTCCTGGGGGGGGATAGATGAAAAACTGTTTTTT,CASRTSWGGIDEKLFF
TRBJ1-5,12,TRBV7-8,NA,NA,TGTGCCAGCAGCTTAGGCAATCAGCCCCAGCATTTT,CASSLGNQPQHF
TRBJ2-7,14,TRBV27,NA,NA,TGTGCCAGCAGCCGGGACCGGCTATTCTACGAGCAGTACTTC,CASSRDRLFYEQYF
TRBJ2-7,16,TRBV7-2,NA,NA,TGTGCCAGCAGCTTAGGCTCCACCTTAACCTCCTACGAGCAGTACTTC,CASSLGSTLTSYEQYF
TRBJ2-5,15,TRBV18,NA,TRBD1,TGTGCCAGCTCACCACCGTGGGGACAGGAAGAGACCCAGTACTTC,CASSPPWGQEETQYF
TRBJ1-4,12,TRBV16,few,NA,TGTGCCAGCAGCCAAGTAGCGGAAAAACTGTTTTTT,CASSQVAEKLFF
TRBJ1-3,15,TRBV10-2,NA,NA,TGCGCCAGCAGTCGTCGCTTGGGCGGTGGAAACACCATATATTTT,CASSRRLGGGNTIYF
TRBJ2-2,15,TRBV7-2,NA,NA,TGTGCCAGCAGCTTCGACGGGGGGCTCCCCGGGGAGCTGTTTTTT,CASSFDGGLPGELFF
TRBJ2-3,18,TRBV7-2,few,NA,TGTGCCAGCAGCTTAGGATTGGTAGACTCTTCTTTCACAGATACGCAGTATTTT,CASSLGLVDSSFTDTQYF
TRBJ1-5,13,TRBV4-2,NA,NA,TGTGCCAGCAGCCAAGTGGATACTCAGCCCCAGCATTTT,CASSQVDTQPQHF
TRBJ2-5,16,TRBV4-3,NA,TRBD2,TGCGCCAGCAGCCAACGTTACGGGGGGAGTGTGGAGACCCAGTACTTC,CASSQRYGGSVETQYF
TRBJ1-4,13,TRBV6-6,once,NA,TGTGCCAGCAAGGCGGAGACTAATGAAAAACTGTTTTTT,CASKAETNEKLFF
TRBJ1-2,19,TRBV10-3,NA,TRBD1,TGTGCCATCAGTGAGCAGGGACCCACGGGACAGGGCCCGCTGGGAGGCTACACCTTC,CAISEQGPTGQGPLGGYTF